This TCR beta chain was observed in a study of OX40 agonist ivuxolimab in advanced cancers. Sequencing was performed with immunoSEQ multiplex PCR; in TCRdb, only in-frame clones are kept and a portion is missing. The table lists about 55,000 clones, about four fifths of them singletons. The starting material was CD4+ or CD8+ T cells sorted from blood, obtained in a trial of the OX40 agonist ivuxolimab. This receptor was identified in an adult with an advanced solid tumor such as melanoma, head and neck, liver or kidney cancer.

The DNA for the CDR3 is TGTGCCAGCAGCTTAGACCCGGGGACGGGGGCCAACGTCCTGACTTTC. Its protein is CASSLDPGTGANVLTF. The V call is TRBV13, the J call TRBJ2-6; D tentatively reads TRBD1 or TRBD2 (5 bases each). The CDR3 is made up of 16 amino acids. Germline V gene data show CDR1 as PRHDT and CDR2 as FYEKMQ (reference sequence). V lost 1 base and J lost 4, with 11 bases in between.